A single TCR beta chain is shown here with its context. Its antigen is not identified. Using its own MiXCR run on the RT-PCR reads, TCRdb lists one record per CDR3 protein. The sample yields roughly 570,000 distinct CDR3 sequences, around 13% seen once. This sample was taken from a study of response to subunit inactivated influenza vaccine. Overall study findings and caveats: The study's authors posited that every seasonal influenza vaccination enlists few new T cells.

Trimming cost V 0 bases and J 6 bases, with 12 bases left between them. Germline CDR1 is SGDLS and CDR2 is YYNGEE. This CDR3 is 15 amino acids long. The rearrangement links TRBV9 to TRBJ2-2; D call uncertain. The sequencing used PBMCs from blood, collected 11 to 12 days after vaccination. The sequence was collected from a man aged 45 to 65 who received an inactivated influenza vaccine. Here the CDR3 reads CASSVGLGFSGELFF. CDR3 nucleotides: TGTGCCAGCAGCGTAGGTCTCGGATTCTCCGGGGAGCTGTTTTTT. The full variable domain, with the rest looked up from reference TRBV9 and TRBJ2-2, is DSGVTQTPKHLITATGQRVTLRCSPRSGDLSVYWYQQSLDQGLQFLIQYYNGEERAKGNILERFSAQQFPDLHSELNLSSLELGDSALYFCASSVGLGFSGELFFGEGSRLTVL.